Listed here are 11 T cell receptor beta chains from one sample, sequenced in a study of T cells in Graves' hyperthyroidism and ophthalmopathy. TCR beta CDR3 region amplification was performed from RNA transcripts. First-round RT-PCR targeting the TCR CDR3 was performed with the HTBI primer set. Each CDR3 protein is one row after TCRdb ran MiXCR on the multiplex PCR reads. The sample lists hundreds of thousands of distinct CDR3 sequences, 15% to 17% occurring once. The sample taken for sequencing was blood. The receptors come from a woman aged 18 to 35 with Graves' hyperthyroidism.

This clonotype showed up many times. The chain uses TRBV29-1 and TRBJ2-3; D possibly corresponds to TRBD2 (6 bases). CDR3 length: 15 residues. The V end lost 0 bases, the J end lost 3 bases, and 13 bases lay between the germline ends. The V gene's germline CDR1 is SQVTM and CDR2 ANQGSEA. In DNA form, the CDR3 reads TGCAGCGTTGAAGACTCCTGGGACTTTACAGATACGCAGTATTTT. Protein sequence: CSVEDSWDFTDTQYF.

The V and J genes are TRBV5-4 and TRBJ2-5; maybe TRBD1 (6 bases). Germline loops: CDR1 SGHNT, CDR2 YYREEE (reference sequence). Trimming took off 4 bases at V and 2 bases at J, with 15 bases between the two ends. The CDR3 extends over 15 amino acids. In DNA, the CDR3 is TGTGCCAGCAGCCGTATGGACAGCGGACAAGAGACCCAGTACTTC. Translated, it gives CASSRMDSGQETQYF.

This clonotype occurred many times. This chain uses TRBV24-1 with TRBJ1-5, with TRBD1 identical over 7 bases. CDR1 and CDR2 from the germline V gene are KGHDR and SFDVKD. After removal of 4 bases from V and 4 bases from J, the junction contained 3 bases not matched to a gene. The CDR3 loop spans 14 amino acids. The CDR3 is CATSETGRNQPQHF. In nucleotides, the CDR3 is TGTGCCACCAGTGAGACAGGGAGGAATCAGCCCCAGCATTTT.

This clonotype has ten or more counts. The rearrangement uses TRBV7-2 and TRBJ2-3, with 8 bases that match TRBD2. V trimming: 1 base; J trimming: 7 bases; junction bases outside the gene matches: 7. Germline V gene data show CDR1 as SGHTA and CDR2 as FQGNSA. The CDR3 spans 15 residues. In nucleotides, the CDR3 is TGTGCCAGCAGCTTAGGGATCGGGGGGGCACATACGCAGTATTTT. It encodes CASSLGIGGAHTQYF.

This clonotype was seen at least ten times. The chain is built from TRBV15 and TRBJ1-1; D unresolved. This CDR3 region has 16 residues. V shed 0 bases and J shed 0 bases, with 11 bases lying between them. Germline assignment: CDR1 LNHNV and CDR2 YYDKDF (reference sequence). The CDR3: CATSRDFVELNTEAFF. Written as DNA, the CDR3 is TGTGCCACCAGCAGAGATTTTGTGGAGTTGAACACTGAAGCTTTCTTT.

In this sample, this clonotype turned up a few times. The gene calls are TRBV6-2 or TRBV6-3 and TRBJ1-2, with D perhaps TRBD1 (5 bases). The CDR3 runs 15 residues. Germline CDR1 is MNHEY and CDR2 is SVGEGT. The V end was cut by 0 bases, the J end by 1 base, with 9 bases between. The CDR3 nucleotides read TGTGCCAGCAGTTACTCGGGACGGCTTAACTATGGCTACACCTTC. Protein product: CASSYSGRLNYGYTF.

The chain employs TRBV4-2 and TRBJ1-2; D is unresolved. The CDR3 contains 14 residues. CDR1 and CDR2 from the germline V gene are LGHNA and YNFKEQ. Trimming cost V 0 bases and J 8 bases, with 13 bases left between them. Here the CDR3 DNA reads TGTGCCAGCAGCCAAGATCAAAAGGCTCTGGGCTACACCTTC. The encoded protein is CASSQDQKALGYTF.

Concerning this clonotype: A much bigger clone sits one base away, suggesting this may be a read error. The rearrangement links TRBV28 to TRBJ1-6, with a possible D match to TRBD1 (6 bases). From germline, CDR1 is MDHEN and CDR2 SYDVKM. This CDR3 is built from 16 residues. The CDR3 DNA reads as TGTGTCATAGCGGTTACATTAGGGGGCTATAATTCACCCCTCCACTTT. Amino acid sequence: CVIAVTLGGYNSPLHF.

This clonotype has just a few counts. The chain joins TRBV3-1 to TRBJ2-5, with D uncertain. Per the germline V gene, CDR1 is LGHDT and CDR2 is YNNKEL (reference sequence). The CDR3 has 12 amino acids. Trimming pared 1 base from V and 5 bases from J, leaving 5 bases between. CDR3 sequence: CASSQGYETQYF. Written as DNA, the CDR3 is TGTGCCAGCAGCCAAGGGTATGAGACCCAGTACTTC.

This clonotype turned up a few times. This chain links TRBV24-1 with TRBJ2-3; D uncertain. Trimming stripped 3 bases from V and 5 bases from J, with 5 bases between. Germline values: CDR1 KGHDR, CDR2 SFDVKD. The CDR3 is 12 amino acids. CDR3 sequence reads: CATSDTRDTQYF. CDR3 sequence (DNA): TGTGCCACCAGTGATACAAGAGATACGCAGTATTTT.

Ten or more counts support this clonotype. The V gene is TRBV28, the J gene TRBJ1-5, with TRBD1 matching 7 bases. V shed 6 bases and J 8 bases; nucleotides not matched to a gene: 16. CDR1 MDHEN and CDR2 SYDVKM come from the germline V gene. The CDR3 is 16 amino acids. DNA for the CDR3: TGTGCCAGCAGATCATTCCGGGACAGTAGTTTGGAGCCCCAGCATTTT. Translated: CASRSFRDSSLEPQHF.